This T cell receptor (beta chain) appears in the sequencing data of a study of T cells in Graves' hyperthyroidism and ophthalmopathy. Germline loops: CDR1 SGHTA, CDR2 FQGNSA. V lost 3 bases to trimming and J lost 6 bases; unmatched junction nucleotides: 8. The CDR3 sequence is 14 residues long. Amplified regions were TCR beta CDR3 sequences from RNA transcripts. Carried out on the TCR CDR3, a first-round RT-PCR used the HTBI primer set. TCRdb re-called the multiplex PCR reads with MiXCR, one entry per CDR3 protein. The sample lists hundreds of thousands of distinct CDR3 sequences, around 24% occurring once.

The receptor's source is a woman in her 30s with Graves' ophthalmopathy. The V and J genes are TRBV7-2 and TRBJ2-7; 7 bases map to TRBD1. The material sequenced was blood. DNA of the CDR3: TGTGCCAGCAGCTTCGAACAGGGGACCGGCGAGCAGTACTTC. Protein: CASSFEQGTGEQYF.